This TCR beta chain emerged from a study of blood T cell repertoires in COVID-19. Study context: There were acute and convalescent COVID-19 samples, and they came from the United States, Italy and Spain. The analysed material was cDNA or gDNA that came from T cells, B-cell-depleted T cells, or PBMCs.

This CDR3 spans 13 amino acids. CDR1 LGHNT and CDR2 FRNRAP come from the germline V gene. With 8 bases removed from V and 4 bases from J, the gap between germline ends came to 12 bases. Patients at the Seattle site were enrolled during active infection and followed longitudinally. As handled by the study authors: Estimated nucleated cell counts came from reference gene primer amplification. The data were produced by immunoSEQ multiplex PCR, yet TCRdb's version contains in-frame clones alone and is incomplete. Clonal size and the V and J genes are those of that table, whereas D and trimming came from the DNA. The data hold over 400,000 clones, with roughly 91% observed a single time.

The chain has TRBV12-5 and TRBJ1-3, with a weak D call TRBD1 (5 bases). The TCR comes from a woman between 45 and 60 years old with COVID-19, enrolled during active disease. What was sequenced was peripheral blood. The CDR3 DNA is TGTGCTAGTTCACGGGGGACGGGAAACACCATATATTTT. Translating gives CASSRGTGNTIYF.